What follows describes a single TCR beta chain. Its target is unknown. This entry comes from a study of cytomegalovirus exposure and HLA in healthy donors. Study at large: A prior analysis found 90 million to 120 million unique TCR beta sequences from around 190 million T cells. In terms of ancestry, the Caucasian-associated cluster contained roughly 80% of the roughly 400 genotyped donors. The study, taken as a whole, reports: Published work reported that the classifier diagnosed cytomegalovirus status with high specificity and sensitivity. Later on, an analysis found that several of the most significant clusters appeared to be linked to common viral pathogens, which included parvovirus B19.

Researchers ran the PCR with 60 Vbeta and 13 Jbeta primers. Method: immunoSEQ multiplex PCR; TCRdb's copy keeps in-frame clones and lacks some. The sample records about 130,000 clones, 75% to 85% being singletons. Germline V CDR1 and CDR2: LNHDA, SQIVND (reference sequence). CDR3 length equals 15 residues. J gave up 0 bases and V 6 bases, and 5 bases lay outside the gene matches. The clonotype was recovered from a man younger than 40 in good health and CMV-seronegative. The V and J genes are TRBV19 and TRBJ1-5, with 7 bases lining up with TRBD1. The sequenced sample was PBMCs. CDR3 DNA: TGTGCCAGTAGGGTACAGGGGAATAGCAATCAGCCCCAGCATTTT. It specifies CASRVQGNSNQPQHF.